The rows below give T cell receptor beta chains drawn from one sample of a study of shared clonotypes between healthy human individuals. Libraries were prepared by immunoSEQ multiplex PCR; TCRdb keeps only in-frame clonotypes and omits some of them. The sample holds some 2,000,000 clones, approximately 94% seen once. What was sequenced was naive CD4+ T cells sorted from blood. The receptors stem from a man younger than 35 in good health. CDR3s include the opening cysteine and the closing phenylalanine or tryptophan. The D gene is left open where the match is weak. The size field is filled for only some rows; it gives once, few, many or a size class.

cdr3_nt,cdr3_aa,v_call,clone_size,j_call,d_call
TGTGCCAGCAGTTACCTTGGGGAGCTGTTTTTT,CASSYLGELFF,TRBV6-5,.,TRBJ2-2,.
TGTGCCAGCAACAGGGACAGGGGGGAGACCCAGTACTTC,CASNRDRGETQYF,TRBV9,.,TRBJ2-5,TRBD1
TGTGCCAGCAGCATTGGACAGGGGGCTGTTGGGCAGTTCTTC,CASSIGQGAVGQFF,TRBV7-2,.,TRBJ2-1,TRBD1
TGTGCCAGCTTGAAGGCGGGCTCGAGCAATGAGCAGTTCTTC,CASLKAGSSNEQFF,TRBV25-1,.,TRBJ2-1,.
TGTGCTAGTGGTTTGGGGGACAGGGTTACAGATACGCAGTATTTT,CASGLGDRVTDTQYF,TRBV12-5,.,TRBJ2-3,TRBD1
TGTGCCAGCTCACCAACGGACACGAGTACAGATACGCAGTATTTT,CASSPTDTSTDTQYF,TRBV18,.,TRBJ2-3,.
TGTGCCAGCAGTGGACAGGGATTAAGCAATCAGCCCCAGCATTTT,CASSGQGLSNQPQHF,TRBV2,.,TRBJ1-5,TRBD1
TGTGCCAGCAGCCCTGTAACACAAACTAACTATGGCTACACCTTC,CASSPVTQTNYGYTF,TRBV7-8,.,TRBJ1-2,.
TGCGCCAGCAGCGGGGACCTAGGTTATAATGAGCAGTTCTTC,CASSGDLGYNEQFF,TRBV5-1,.,TRBJ2-1,.
TGCAGCGCTACTACCGGGACAGGGGGCCGAGAGACCCAGTACTTC,CSATTGTGGRETQYF,TRBV29-1,.,TRBJ2-5,TRBD1
TGTGCCAGCAGGGGACAGGGAAGCAATCAGCCCCAGCATTTT,CASRGQGSNQPQHF,TRBV27,.,TRBJ1-5,TRBD1
TGTTTAGTGACAGGGAACACTGAAGCTTTCTTT,CLVTGNTEAFF,TRBV20-1,few,TRBJ1-1,.
TGTGCCAGTAGTAACCTTCAGGGAGCCGGAGAAAAACTGTTTTTT,CASSNLQGAGEKLFF,TRBV19,.,TRBJ1-4,.
TGCGCCAGCAGCGACCCGGGACAGGACTACGAGCAGTACTTC,CASSDPGQDYEQYF,TRBV5-1,.,TRBJ2-7,TRBD1
TGCGCCAGCAGCTCCTTGCGGGGTGCTACGAGTACGCAGTATTTT,CASSSLRGATSTQYF,TRBV10-1,few,TRBJ2-3,.
TGTGCCAGCAGCTTATTTCCGGTCATCACAGATACGCAGTATTTT,CASSLFPVITDTQYF,TRBV7-2,.,TRBJ2-3,.
TGTGCCAGCAGTTACCCCACCTCAGGCGGTAATTCACCCCTCCACTTT,CASSYPTSGGNSPLHF,TRBV6-5,few,TRBJ1-6,.
TGTGCCAGCAGCTCAAGAGGGGCGGACAGGGGGCAAAACACTGAAGCTTTCTTT,CASSSRGADRGQNTEAFF,TRBV7-9,.,TRBJ1-1,TRBD1
TGTGCCAGCAGCTTTACGGGACAAGAGACCCAGTACTTC,CASSFTGQETQYF,TRBV11-2,.,TRBJ2-5,.
TGTGCCAGCAGCTTGGACCTGGGGACAGCCTCCTACGAGCAGTACTTC,CASSLDLGTASYEQYF,TRBV7-9,.,TRBJ2-7,TRBD1
TGCGCCAGCAGTGAAATTGGAGGGAATGAAAAACTGTTTTTT,CASSEIGGNEKLFF,TRBV10-1,.,TRBJ1-4,.
TGTGCCACCAGCAAACCCGGGACAGCTAGCTCCTACGAGCAGTACTTC,CATSKPGTASSYEQYF,TRBV15,.,TRBJ2-7,TRBD1
TGTGCCAGAAGCGGCAGGGGGTATACTAATTCACCCCTCCACTTT,CARSGRGYTNSPLHF,TRBV5-3,.,TRBJ1-6,TRBD1
TGTGCCAGCAGCGTATCGCAGGGGGCGCTCGAGGGTGAAAAACTGTTTTTT,CASSVSQGALEGEKLFF,TRBV9,.,TRBJ1-4,TRBD1
TGCGCCAGCAGTTCGGACAGGGGCTATGGCTACACCTTC,CASSSDRGYGYTF,TRBV5-1,.,TRBJ1-2,TRBD1
TGTGCCAGCAGCCCCCTACGCGAGACCCAGTACTTC,CASSPLRETQYF,TRBV7-9,.,TRBJ2-5,.
TGTGCCAGCAGCCCCCGGGTTTGGGGATCGTCTGGAAACACCATATATTTT,CASSPRVWGSSGNTIYF,TRBV11-2,.,TRBJ1-3,.
TGCGCCAGCAGCTTGAGTAACAGGGCCTCCAAGGTCTATGGCTACACCTTC,CASSLSNRASKVYGYTF,TRBV5-1,few,TRBJ1-2,.
TGTGCCAGCAGCTCCGGACAGGGATGGAGCACTGAAGCTTTCTTT,CASSSGQGWSTEAFF,TRBV7-2,.,TRBJ1-1,TRBD1
TGTGCCAGCTCCGACAGGGGGAACACCGGGGAGCTGTTTTTT,CASSDRGNTGELFF,TRBV18,.,TRBJ2-2,TRBD1
TGTGCCAGCAGCTTCGGAGCCAACACTGAAGCTTTCTTT,CASSFGANTEAFF,TRBV7-3,.,TRBJ1-1,.